Presented here are 28 T cell receptor beta chains from one specimen sequenced in a study of HIV-infected patients and healthy controls. A single record per CDR3 protein comes from TCRdb applying MiXCR to the 5' RACE reads. The sample holds roughly 18,000 distinct CDR3 sequences, roughly 19% seen once. The sample taken for sequencing was CD8+ T cells from blood. The receptors were sampled from a human donor in good health.

CDR3 region: CSARSLKQREGPVDTQYF. CDR3 bases: TGCAGTGCTAGAAGCCTGAAGCAGCGGGAGGGCCCAGTGGATACGCAGTATTTT. This chain joins TRBV20-1 and TRBJ2-3, with TRBD2 identical over 10 bases. V lost 2 bases and J lost 6; bases outside the gene matches: 17. This CDR3 is 18 amino acids long. In germline, CDR1 is DFQATT, CDR2 SNEGSKA (reference sequence).

The rearrangement uses TRBV19 and TRBJ1-1; D ambiguous. Germline V gene sequence: CDR1 LNHDA, CDR2 SQIVND (reference sequence). This CDR3 region has 13 residues. Trimming stripped 8 bases from V and 3 bases from J, with 13 bases between. The CDR3 loop reads CASAKIGYTEAFF. The CDR3 DNA sequence: TGTGCCAGTGCCAAAATAGGGTACACTGAAGCTTTCTTT.

This clonotype was observed at least ten times. The V and J genes are TRBV6-1 and TRBJ2-3, with 8 bases lining up with TRBD2. This CDR3 has 15 amino acids. Germline V lookup: CDR1 MNHNS, CDR2 SASEGT. The V and J ends lost 10 bases and 4 bases, in that order; junction bases with no gene match: 13. CDR3 bases: TGTGCCACCTCCATCGGGGGGGCCGATTCAGATACGCAGTATTTT. Amino acids: CATSIGGADSDTQYF.

V gene TRBV14 combines with J gene TRBJ1-2, with unresolved D. There are 11 residues in the CDR3. The germline V and J ends were trimmed by 0 bases and 7 bases, with 3 bases remaining between them. The V gene's germline CDR1 is SGHDN and CDR2 FVKESK. The CDR3 is CASSQEGGYTF. The CDR3 coding sequence is TGTGCCAGCAGCCAAGAGGGTGGCTACACCTTC. Full variable domain (rest looked up from reference TRBV14 and TRBJ1-2): EAGVTQFPSHSVIEKGQTVTLRCDPISGHDNLYWYRRVMGKEIKFLLHFVKESKQDESGMPNNRFLAERTGGTYSTLKVQPAELEDSGVYFCASSQEGGYTFGSGTRLTVV.

This clonotype showed up many times. The rearrangement uses TRBV10-3 and TRBJ2-5, with 15 bases fitting TRBD2. CDR3 length: 20 residues. Trimming took 0 bases from V and 4 from J; bases not matched to a gene: 12. Germline CDR1 is ENHRY and CDR2 is SYGVKD. This chain's CDR3 is CAISESSRTSGRAISETQYF. CDR3 nucleotides: TGTGCCATCAGTGAGTCAAGCCGGACTAGCGGGAGGGCCATATCAGAGACCCAGTACTTC.

This clonotype was detected ten times or more. The J gene is TRBJ2-1, the V gene TRBV14, with 8 bases aligning to TRBD1. The CDR3 spans 15 residues. V lost 1 base, J lost 3 bases, and 2 bases stayed unmatched. From germline, CDR1 is SGHDN and CDR2 FVKESK. CDR3 coding DNA: TGTGCCAGCAGCCAAGGGACAGGGATCTACAATGAGCAGTTCTTC. This codes for CASSQGTGIYNEQFF.

This clonotype has ten or more counts. The chain uses TRBV19 and TRBJ1-5; TRBD1 matches at 9 bases. Germline trimming cut 1 base from V and 4 bases from J; bases unmatched to any gene: 8. Germline V CDR1 and CDR2: LNHDA, SQIVND (reference sequence). This CDR3 contains 17 residues. The CDR3 loop is CASSIVWSGTGNQPQHF. Here the CDR3 DNA reads TGTGCCAGTAGTATAGTCTGGTCCGGGACAGGGAATCAGCCCCAGCATTTT. The variable domain in full, with the rest retrieved from reference TRBV19 and TRBJ1-5, is DGGITQSPKYLFRKEGQNVTLSCEQNLNHDAMYWYRQDPGQGLRLIYYSQIVNDFQKGDIAEGYSVSREKKESFPLTVTSAQKNPTAFYLCASSIVWSGTGNQPQHFGDGTRLSIL.

The chain joins TRBV7-9 to TRBJ2-7; no reliable D call. The CDR3 totals 12 residues. Germline CDR1 SEHNR, CDR2 FQNEAQ (reference sequence). V was clipped by 1 base and J by 6 bases, with 7 bases between them. The CDR3 sequence is CASSLDGTEQYF. Here the CDR3 DNA reads TGTGCCAGCAGCTTAGACGGAACCGAGCAGTACTTC. The entire variable domain, with the rest obtained from reference TRBV7-9 and TRBJ2-7, is as follows: DTGVSQNPRHKITKRGQNVTFRCDPISEHNRLYWYRQTLGQGPEFLTYFQNEAQLEKSRLLSDRFSAERPKGSFSTLEIQRTEQGDSAMYLCASSLDGTEQYFGPGTRLTVT.

This clonotype was detected ten times or more. This chain uses TRBV4-1 with TRBJ2-1; 7 nucleotides line up with TRBD1. This CDR3 is 17 amino acids long. Per germline, CDR1 MGHRA and CDR2 YSYEKL. V trimming: 3 bases; J trimming: 1 base; junction bases outside the gene matches: 9. The chain's CDR3 is CASSHERTGGSYNEQFF. For the CDR3, the DNA is TGCGCCAGCAGCCACGAACGGACAGGAGGATCCTACAATGAGCAGTTCTTC.

This clonotype turned up a few times. The chain is built from TRBV19 and TRBJ1-5; weak D call: TRBD1 (6 bases). This CDR3 comprises 17 residues. The germline gives CDR1 LNHDA, CDR2 SQIVND (reference sequence). V was cut by 5 bases and J by 6 bases, with 23 bases left in between. Written as DNA, the CDR3 is TGTGCCAGTAGTCCCGGGGCAGGGACACCCTCGCTTCAGCCCCAGCATTTT. This translates into CASSPGAGTPSLQPQHF.

This clonotype was seen at least ten times. V and J are TRBV9 and TRBJ2-3, with 9 bases matching TRBD1. CDR1 and CDR2 from the germline V gene are SGDLS and YYNGEE. The CDR3 length is 14 residues. Unmatched junction bases numbered 3, after V lost 2 bases and J lost 5 bases. Here the CDR3 reads CASSVGQGKDTQYF. The CDR3 coding sequence is TGTGCCAGCAGCGTGGGACAGGGAAAAGATACGCAGTATTTT.

V usage is TRBV11-2 and J usage is TRBJ2-5; the match to TRBD2 covers 12 bases. CDR3 length: 15 residues. Germline CDR1 and CDR2: SGHAT and FQNNGV. V was clipped by 5 bases and J by 3 bases; unmatched bases: 4. CDR3 nucleotides: TGTGCCAGCAGCGCCAGGACTAGCGGGAAAGAGACCCAGTACTTC. This codes for CASSARTSGKETQYF.

This clonotype occurred once. The chain uses TRBV11-2 and TRBJ1-1; unclear D gene. This CDR3 comprises 14 residues. CDR1 SGHAT and CDR2 FQNNGV come from the germline V gene. V lost 0 bases, J lost 5 bases, and 10 bases lay in between. The CDR3 protein is CASSLDRYGTEAFF. CDR3 sequence (DNA): TGTGCCAGCAGCTTAGATCGTTACGGTACTGAAGCTTTCTTT.

The CDR3 is CASSSRAPGGDEQYF. The CDR3 nucleotides are TGTGCCAGCAGTTCACGAGCGCCCGGAGGTGACGAGCAGTACTTC. This rearrangement joins TRBV6-6 to TRBJ2-7; D possibly corresponds to TRBD2 (5 bases). The CDR3 consists of 15 residues. Trimming left V 4 bases short and J 5 bases short, with 18 bases between. The germline V gene encodes CDR1 MNHNY and CDR2 SVGAGI (reference sequence).

This clonotype was detected a few times. The genes are TRBV27 and TRBJ2-1; D is tentatively TRBD1 or TRBD2 (5 bases each). The CDR3 has 14 residues. Germline-derived CDR1 and CDR2 are MNHEY and SMNVEV (reference sequence). V dropped 5 bases and J dropped 3 bases, with 11 bases sitting between them. The CDR3 DNA is TGTGCCAGCAGTCGAGGGACCTACTACAATGAGCAGTTCTTC. Amino acid sequence: CASSRGTYYNEQFF.

About this clonotype itself: It may be a read error: a sequence one base away is much more abundant. The chain links TRBV12-3 or TRBV12-4 to TRBJ2-4; 9 bases line up with TRBD2. CDR3 size: 16 residues. Written as DNA, the CDR3 is TGTGCCAGCAGCAAGACTAGCGGAGAAGCCAAAAACGTTCAGTACTTC. Translated, it gives CASSKTSGEAKNVQYF.

V and J are TRBV4-2 and TRBJ2-1, with D perhaps being TRBD1 or TRBD2 (6 bases each). There are 15 residues in the CDR3. The germline gives CDR1 LGHNA, CDR2 YNFKEQ. The germline V and J ends were trimmed by 0 bases and 6 bases, with 12 bases remaining between them. The CDR3 nucleotides read TGTGCCAGCAGCCAAGAAGAGGGGGGCCTCAATGAGCAGTTCTTC. This sequence encodes CASSQEEGGLNEQFF.

This clonotype was seen a few times. The chain has TRBV12-3 or TRBV12-4 and TRBJ2-5; 7 nucleotides align to TRBD2. The CDR3 loop spans 15 amino acids. The junction had 11 bases not matched to a gene; V was cut back by 5 bases and J by 5 bases. CDR3 loop: CASSPYGRALETQYF. CDR3 DNA: TGTGCCAGCAGTCCATATGGGAGGGCCTTGGAGACCCAGTACTTC.

V usage is TRBV10-3 and J usage is TRBJ2-3; unclear D gene. This CDR3 comprises 17 residues. Deletions cut 0 bases from V and 1 base from J, with 14 bases between. Germline lookup yields CDR1 ENHRY and CDR2 SYGVKD. The CDR3 sequence: CAISESLHTDGTDTQYF. The CDR3 bases are TGTGCCATCAGTGAGTCGCTACACACGGATGGCACAGATACGCAGTATTTT.

This clonotype has a count of ten or more. The CDR3 DNA sequence: TGCGCCAGCAGCCTGACCGGACAGGGTACCTACGAGCAGTACTTC. Amino acids: CASSLTGQGTYEQYF. This chain joins TRBV4-1 and TRBJ2-7, with TRBD1 matching 8 bases. After removal of 4 bases from V and 2 bases from J, the junction contained 7 bases not matched to a gene. Germline CDR1 reads MGHRA; CDR2 reads YSYEKL. The CDR3 totals 15 residues.

The chain employs TRBV6-4 and TRBJ1-1, with a possible D match to TRBD1 (5 bases). V lost 5 bases and J 1 base, leaving 11 bases between the germline ends. Germline values: CDR1 MRHNA, CDR2 SNTAGT. The CDR3 is made up of 14 amino acids. The CDR3 bases are TGTGCCAGCAGTCCCGGGGCAACGAACACTGAAGCTTTCTTT. Protein product: CASSPGATNTEAFF.

This clonotype was observed many times. The V and J genes are TRBV12-3 or TRBV12-4 and TRBJ1-5, with 7 bases lining up with TRBD1. The CDR3 runs 15 residues. J was trimmed by 2 bases and V by 6 bases; bases with no gene match: 7. The CDR3 bases are TGTGCCAGCAGATGGGACAGAGATGGCAATCAGCCCCAGCATTTT. It yields the protein CASRWDRDGNQPQHF.

This clonotype was seen a few times. This chain connects TRBV20-1 to TRBJ2-1; the match to TRBD2 covers 14 bases. This CDR3 has 15 residues. Unmatched junction bases numbered 2, after V lost 0 bases and J lost 7 bases. Per germline, CDR1 DFQATT and CDR2 SNEGSKA (reference sequence). The DNA of the CDR3 is TGCAGTGCTAGAGATGGGACTAGCGGGAGTAATGAGCAGTTCTTC. This sequence encodes CSARDGTSGSNEQFF.

The chain recombines TRBV19 with TRBJ2-1, with TRBD1 identical over 7 bases. The CDR3 has 17 amino acids. Germline CDR1 reads LNHDA; CDR2 reads SQIVND (reference sequence). V trimming: 4 bases; J trimming: 5 bases; junction bases outside the gene matches: 14. CDR3 nucleotide sequence: TGTGCCAGTAGTAGAAGGGGGACAGAAGTAAGCAACAATGAGCAGTTCTTC. As protein: CASSRRGTEVSNNEQFF.

Only a few counts were recorded for this clonotype. The chain combines TRBV6-5 with TRBJ1-4, with a tentative D call TRBD1 (6 bases). Deletions cut 6 bases from V and 7 bases from J, with 12 bases between. In germline, CDR1 is MNHEY, CDR2 SVGAGI. The length of the CDR3 is 13 residues. In DNA, the CDR3 is TGTGCCAGCAGAAACAGGGAGGGTGAAAAACTGTTTTTT. It is translated as CASRNREGEKLFF.

J is TRBJ1-1 and V is TRBV29-1; D remains unclear. There are 11 residues in the CDR3. V shed 7 bases and J shed 6 bases, with 12 bases lying between them. Germline loops: CDR1 SQVTM, CDR2 ANQGSEA. The CDR3 sequence is CSAKEGAEAFF. Here the CDR3 DNA reads TGCAGCGCTAAGGAGGGCGCTGAAGCTTTCTTT.

This clonotype was observed a few times. The chain couples TRBV14 to TRBJ1-2; D uncertain. Between the trimmed V and J ends, which lost 0 bases and 3 bases, there was a span of 11 bases. Germline-derived CDR1 and CDR2 are SGHDN and FVKESK. The CDR3 extends over 15 amino acids. CDR3 coding DNA: TGTGCCAGCAGCCAAGATGGCAGAAGATACTATGGCTACACCTTC. It encodes CASSQDGRRYYGYTF.

There are a few counts of this clonotype. This rearrangement joins TRBV29-1 to TRBJ1-2, with a tentative D call TRBD1 (6 bases). CDR1 and CDR2 (germline): SQVTM, ANQGSEA. CDR3 length: 12 amino acids. V shed 4 bases and J shed 3 bases, with 9 bases lying between them. The CDR3 DNA is TGCAGCGTTGCAGGGGCGGACTATGGCTACACCTTC. Its translation is CSVAGADYGYTF. Together with reference TRBV29-1 and TRBJ1-2, the CDR3 gives the full variable domain: SAVISQKPSRDICQRGTSLTIQCQVDSQVTMMFWYRQQPGQSLTLIATANQGSEATYESGFVIDKFPISRPNLTFSTLTVSNMSPEDSSIYLCSVAGADYGYTFGSGTRLTVV.